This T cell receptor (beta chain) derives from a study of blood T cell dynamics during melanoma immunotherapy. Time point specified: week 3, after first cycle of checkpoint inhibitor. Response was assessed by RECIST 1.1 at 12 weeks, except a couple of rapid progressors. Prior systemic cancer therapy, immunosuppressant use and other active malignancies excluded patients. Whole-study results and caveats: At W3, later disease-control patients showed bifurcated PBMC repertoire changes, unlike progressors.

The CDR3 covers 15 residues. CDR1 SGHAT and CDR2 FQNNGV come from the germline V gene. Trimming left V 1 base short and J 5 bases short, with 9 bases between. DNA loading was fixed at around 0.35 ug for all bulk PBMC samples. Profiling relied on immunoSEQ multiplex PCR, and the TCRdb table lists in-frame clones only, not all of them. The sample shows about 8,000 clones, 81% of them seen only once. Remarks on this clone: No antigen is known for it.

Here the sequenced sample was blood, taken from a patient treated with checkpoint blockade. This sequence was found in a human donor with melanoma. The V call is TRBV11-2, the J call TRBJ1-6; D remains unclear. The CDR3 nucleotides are TGTGCCAGCAGCTTAGCGGGGATTAATAATTCACCCCTCCACTTT. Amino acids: CASSLAGINNSPLHF.